Following are 19 T cell receptor beta chains from one sample sequenced in a study of blood T cell repertoires in COVID-19. Clones were sequenced by immunoSEQ multiplex PCR, and TCRdb holds only the in-frame ones, with some missing. Of about 160,000 clones listed, around 90% were seen once; the top ten hold around 0.6%. The sequencing sample was made of peripheral blood. The receptors were gathered from a man aged 60 to 69 with COVID-19, enrolled during active disease.

This sequence joins TRBV28 and TRBJ2-7, with 7 bases that match TRBD1. This CDR3 has 14 amino acids. Unmatched junction bases numbered 11, after V lost 8 bases and J lost 4 bases. Germline loops: CDR1 MDHEN, CDR2 SYDVKM. The CDR3 nucleotides are TGTGCCAGCTGCGAAGGGGGCGCGGGTTACGAGCAGTACTTC. Amino acids: CASCEGGAGYEQYF.

The CDR3 DNA follows: TGTGCCAGCAGCTTAGCGGTACTCAGCAGGGGGTTGACCGGGGAGCTGTTTTTT. It translates to CASSLAVLSRGLTGELFF. The chain links TRBV7-2 to TRBJ2-2; the match to TRBD1 covers 7 bases. Germline-derived CDR1 and CDR2 are SGHTA and FQGNSA. J lost 5 bases, V lost 0 bases, and 12 bases had no gene match. The CDR3 consists of 18 residues.

This clone was seen a few times. The J gene is TRBJ1-5, the V gene TRBV19, with 7 bases matching TRBD1. This CDR3 is 17 amino acids long. The germline V gene has CDR1 LNHDA and CDR2 SQIVND (reference sequence). With 7 bases clipped from V and 0 bases from J, the junction kept 12 bases outside the gene matches. CDR3 DNA sequence: TGTGCCAGTAAGGATAGGACAGGATCCTATAGCAATCAGCCCCAGCATTTT. Amino acid sequence: CASKDRTGSYSNQPQHF.

The rearrangement uses TRBV5-1 and TRBJ2-7; 11 bases map to TRBD2. Germline CDR1 is SGHRS and CDR2 is YFSETQ. This CDR3 comprises 17 residues. J lost 0 bases, V lost 2 bases, and 7 bases had no gene match. The CDR3 reads CASSLGPSGRSSYEQYF. In DNA form, the CDR3 reads TGCGCCAGCAGCTTAGGGCCTAGCGGGAGGAGCTCCTACGAGCAGTACTTC.

The chain carries TRBV28 and TRBJ1-6, with TRBD1 identical over 9 bases. The CDR3 has 15 amino acids. Germline V gene data show CDR1 as MDHEN and CDR2 as SYDVKM. J lost 9 bases, V lost 3 bases, and 6 bases had no gene match. Here the CDR3 DNA reads TGTGCCAGCAGTTTCCGGGACAGGGCCTTTTCACCCCTCCACTTT. It yields the protein CASSFRDRAFSPLHF.

This chain links TRBV6-5 with TRBJ2-1; 10 bases map to TRBD2. CDR3 size: 16 residues. V dropped 0 bases and J dropped 8; count of bases not matched to a gene: 7. Germline assignment: CDR1 MNHEY and CDR2 SVGAGI. The CDR3 reads CASSYSLAGGGYEQFF. Written as DNA, the CDR3 is TGTGCCAGCAGTTACTCGTTAGCGGGAGGAGGATATGAGCAGTTCTTC.

This sequence joins TRBV19 and TRBJ2-5; D is possibly TRBD1 (6 bases). Germline V gene data show CDR1 as LNHDA and CDR2 as SQIVND (reference sequence). The CDR3 loop spans 15 amino acids. V lost 5 bases and J 5 bases, leaving 18 bases between the germline ends. CDR3 bases: TGTGCCAGTAGTGCCTCCGGGACACCCAGGGAGACCCAGTACTTC. As protein: CASSASGTPRETQYF.

V gene TRBV5-1 combines with J gene TRBJ1-6; possible D gene TRBD1, 5 bases. The CDR3 extends over 15 amino acids. Trimming left V 4 bases short and J 1 base short, with 9 bases between. Looked up from germline, CDR1 is SGHRS and CDR2 is YFSETQ. The CDR3, as DNA: TGCGCCAGCAGCCTGGACATTTCCTATAATTCACCCCTCCACTTT. It encodes CASSLDISYNSPLHF.

V usage is TRBV27 and J usage is TRBJ1-5; TRBD1 matches at 7 bases. With 3 bases clipped from V and 5 bases from J, the junction kept 7 bases outside the gene matches. The CDR3 spans 15 residues. The germline gives CDR1 MNHEY, CDR2 SMNVEV (reference sequence). The CDR3 reads CASSFLTGRDQPQHF. CDR3 coding DNA: TGTGCCAGCAGTTTCCTGACAGGGCGTGATCAGCCCCAGCATTTT.

The chain carries TRBV6-1 and TRBJ1-2, with 9 bases aligning to TRBD1. V shed 2 bases, J shed 2 bases, and the junction held 6 bases outside the gene matches. CDR1 is MNHNS, CDR2 SASEGT, per germline. The CDR3 spans 16 residues. The CDR3 region is CASSERGTGKNYGYTF. CDR3 coding DNA: TGTGCCAGCAGTGAAAGAGGGACAGGGAAGAACTATGGCTACACCTTC.

The chain combines TRBV29-1 with TRBJ1-1; 7 positions match TRBD1. The CDR3 is 15 amino acids. Germline CDR1 reads SQVTM; CDR2 reads ANQGSEA. J lost 4 bases, V lost 6 bases, and 14 bases had no gene match. In nucleotides, the CDR3 is TGCAGCGTCGAAAGGGGGCGTACATTCTCCACTGAAGCTTTCTTT. Translating gives CSVERGRTFSTEAFF.

The rearrangement links TRBV11-2 to TRBJ2-7; D is undetermined. V was shortened by 3 bases and J by 3 bases, with 6 bases between the two germline ends. CDR1 is SGHAT and CDR2 is FQNNGV in the germline V gene. CDR3 length equals 12 residues. For the CDR3, the DNA is TGTGCCAGCAGCTTTACGGGCTACGAGCAGTACTTC. This encodes CASSFTGYEQYF.

On this clone: One junction end disagrees with the germline gene, perhaps due to a read error. The CDR3 is CASSLASGQGQTQYF. CDR3 in DNA: TGTGCTAGCAGCTTAGCTTCCGGACAGGGACAGACCCAGTACTTC. This rearrangement joins TRBV7-7 to TRBJ2-5; 8 bases line up with TRBD1. CDR1 and CDR2 (germline): SSHAT, FNYEAQ (reference sequence). CDR3 length: 15 amino acids.

This sequence joins TRBV6-2 or TRBV6-3 and TRBJ2-7; possibly TRBD2 for D (6 bases). CDR3 length: 15 amino acids. From germline, CDR1 is MNHEY and CDR2 SVGEGT. V gave up 5 bases and J gave up 6 bases, with 20 bases separating them. The CDR3 is CASSALIREHGEQYF. CDR3 in DNA: TGTGCCAGCAGTGCCCTAATACGGGAGCATGGCGAGCAGTACTTC.

V is TRBV28 and J is TRBJ1-2; tentatively, D is TRBD1 (5 bases). The CDR3 totals 13 residues. Per germline, CDR1 MDHEN and CDR2 SYDVKM. V dropped 8 bases and J dropped 8 bases, with 18 bases sitting between them. CDR3 in amino acids: CASFLIGGGGYTF. In nucleotides, the CDR3 is TGTGCCAGCTTCCTTATTGGGGGAGGAGGCTACACCTTC.

J is TRBJ2-1 and V is TRBV11-2, with 12 bases matching TRBD2. The CDR3 loop spans 16 amino acids. Germline trimming cut 1 base from V and 7 bases from J; bases unmatched to any gene: 5. Germline V lookup: CDR1 SGHAT, CDR2 FQNNGV. The CDR3: CASSLGPSGRGNEQFF. The CDR3 DNA reads as TGTGCCAGCAGCTTAGGTCCTAGCGGGAGGGGTAATGAGCAGTTCTTC.

CDR3 sequence (DNA): TGTGCCAGCAAACCGACAGAGGAAAAACTGTTTTTT. Translating it yields CASKPTEEKLFF. This sequence joins TRBV2 and TRBJ1-4; TRBD1 might be the D (5 bases). CDR3 size: 12 residues. Between the trimmed V and J ends, which lost 7 bases and 8 bases, there was a span of 11 bases. CDR1 is SNHLY, CDR2 FYNNEI, per germline.

The CDR3 is CASSPDRVTGELFF. In DNA form, the CDR3 reads TGTGCCAGCAGCCCCGACAGGGTCACCGGGGAGCTGTTTTTT. The rearrangement uses TRBV7-3 and TRBJ2-2, with 7 bases that match TRBD1. In germline, CDR1 is SGHTA, CDR2 FQGTGA. The V gene end was trimmed by 5 bases and the J gene end by 4 bases; junction bases not matched to a gene: 4. The CDR3 extends over 14 amino acids.

The rearrangement uses TRBV24-1 and TRBJ1-2; D might be TRBD1 (5 bases). V was pared by 6 bases and J by 0 bases, with 13 bases between. The CDR3 extends over 15 amino acids. Germline assignment: CDR1 KGHDR and CDR2 SFDVKD. The CDR3 sequence is CATSKGAATNYGYTF. The CDR3 DNA sequence: TGTGCCACCAGTAAAGGGGCGGCCACTAACTATGGCTACACCTTC.